The 22 T cell receptor beta chains reported below all come from one sample, sequenced in a study of blood T cell repertoires in COVID-19 (dated by TCRdb to 2019 to 2021). Library generation was performed with the immunoSEQ multiplex PCR assay. TCRdb took over this immuneACCESS table, retaining in-frame rearrangements with V and J assigned. Such tables are incomplete; in checked studies, under half of the missing clones stem from an unresolved V gene, and the remainder is unexplained. This sample holds approximately 180,000 clones; approximately 83% were observed only once. The leading ten clones occupy 9.5% to 13% of the sample. Input material: peripheral blood. Every receptor here comes from a human donor with active or convalescent COVID-19. The donor label of this sample is uncertain.

The rearrangement joins TRBV11-3 to TRBJ2-3; no firm D call. The CDR3 loop spans 16 amino acids. V lost 5 bases and J 3 bases, leaving 18 bases between the germline ends. Germline loops: CDR1 SGHNT, CDR2 YENEEA. The CDR3, as DNA: TGTGCCAGCAGCCCCGTAAACGGGTTGAGTACAGATACGCAGTATTTT. This encodes CASSPVNGLSTDTQYF.

The CDR3 loop is CASSHPPSGEYQETQYF. CDR3 in DNA: TGTGCCAGCAGCCACCCTCCTAGCGGGGAGTACCAAGAGACCCAGTACTTC. V usage is TRBV4-2 and J usage is TRBJ2-5; 9 bases line up with TRBD2. After removal of 3 bases from V and 0 bases from J, the junction contained 8 bases not matched to a gene. This CDR3 spans 17 amino acids. Germline V gene data show CDR1 as LGHNA and CDR2 as YNFKEQ.

This clone was recorded once. The V gene is TRBV7-9, the J gene TRBJ2-7, with a possible D match to TRBD2 (6 bases). The germline gives CDR1 SEHNR, CDR2 FQNEAQ (reference sequence). CDR3 length equals 14 residues. V was pared by 0 bases and J by 7 bases, with 13 bases between. As DNA, the CDR3 is TGTGCCAGCAGCTTAGCGGGAGGCTCTCCGGAGCAGTACTTC. It codes for CASSLAGGSPEQYF.

The rearrangement joins TRBV10-3 to TRBJ2-3; D may be TRBD1 (6 bases). Germline V gene sequence: CDR1 ENHRY, CDR2 SYGVKD. Trimming removed 2 bases from V and 2 bases from J, with 11 bases in between. This CDR3 region has 15 residues. For the CDR3, the DNA is TGTGCCATCAGTGAGCGGACAGCAAACACAGATACGCAGTATTTT. This sequence encodes CAISERTANTDTQYF.

The genes are TRBV29-1 and TRBJ2-1; no reliable D call. The CDR3 consists of 11 residues. Trimming left V 5 bases short and J 10 bases short, with 12 bases between. The germline V gene has CDR1 SQVTM and CDR2 ANQGSEA. CDR3 nucleotide sequence: TGCAGCGTTCCCATCGGGTGGGAGCAGTTCTTC. Translation: CSVPIGWEQFF.

This rearrangement joins TRBV30 to TRBJ2-7; TRBD2 agrees at 7 bases. Trimming cost V 0 bases and J 6 bases; bases outside gene matches: 11. Germline values: CDR1 GTSNPN, CDR2 SVGIG (reference sequence). CDR3 length: 15 residues. For the CDR3, the DNA is TGTGCCTGGAGTGTGACTAGCCGGTGGACCTCCGAGCAGTACTTC. As protein: CAWSVTSRWTSEQYF.

CDR3 coding DNA: TGTGCCAGCAGCTCTCTGAGAGGAGCGGGGGAAGAGACCCAGTACTTC. Amino acid sequence: CASSSLRGAGEETQYF. This chain connects TRBV7-2 to TRBJ2-5; 8 bases fit TRBD2. Germline-derived CDR1 and CDR2 are SGHTA and FQGNSA. V trimming: 4 bases; J trimming: 3 bases; junction bases outside the gene matches: 10. The CDR3 has 16 amino acids.

The chain carries TRBV30 and TRBJ1-2; D is perhaps TRBD1 (6 bases). V shed 7 bases and J shed 7 bases, with 13 bases lying between them. CDR1 is GTSNPN and CDR2 is SVGIG in the germline V gene (reference sequence). The CDR3 has 11 residues. CDR3 residues: CASQGTVGYTF. CDR3 coding DNA: TGTGCCTCACAGGGAACGGTTGGCTACACCTTC.

This clone has only a few counts. The chain employs TRBV19 and TRBJ2-5; tentative D call: TRBD1 (5 bases). V was clipped by 5 bases and J by 2 bases, with 15 bases between them. Germline lookup yields CDR1 LNHDA and CDR2 SQIVND (reference sequence). The CDR3 spans 15 residues. The CDR3 nucleotides are TGTGCCAGTAGTGCGGCAGGGCTAACTCAAGAGACCCAGTACTTC. Protein product: CASSAAGLTQETQYF.

The chain carries TRBV4-3 and TRBJ1-1; tentatively, D is TRBD1 (6 bases). The CDR3 has 15 amino acids. Germline V gives CDR1 LGHNA, CDR2 YSLEER. Trimming removed 2 bases at V and 0 bases at J, with 10 bases between. The CDR3 coding sequence is TGCGCCAGCAGCCAATGGGGACACATGAACACTGAAGCTTTCTTT. This translates into CASSQWGHMNTEAFF.

This chain uses TRBV5-4 with TRBJ2-2; 9 bases map to TRBD2. V was clipped by 4 bases and J by 3 bases; unmatched bases: 7. Germline assignment: CDR1 SGHNT and CDR2 YYREEE (reference sequence). The CDR3 loop spans 16 amino acids. CDR3 coding DNA: TGTGCCAGCAGCGCAGGCATAGCGGGGGACACCGGGGAGCTGTTTTTT. Amino acids: CASSAGIAGDTGELFF.

The chain joins TRBV9 to TRBJ2-7; 8 bases agree with TRBD2. The CDR3 extends over 17 amino acids. The germline CDR1 and CDR2 sequences are SGDLS and YYNGEE. With V trimmed by 3 bases and J by 6 bases, 17 bases remained unmatched. This chain's CDR3 is CASSAREGRDPLSEQYF. The CDR3 DNA reads as TGTGCCAGCAGCGCCCGGGAGGGGAGGGATCCATTGAGCGAGCAGTACTTC.

The chain carries TRBV5-4 and TRBJ1-2; D remains unclear. Trimming took 0 bases from V and 6 from J, leaving 15 bases between them. CDR1 and CDR2 from the germline V gene are SGHNT and YYREEE (reference sequence). CDR3 length: 15 residues. CDR3 bases: TGTGCCAGCAGCTTGGGTAGCTCCGAGGGCGATGGCTACACCTTC. As protein: CASSLGSSEGDGYTF.

The J gene is TRBJ1-2, the V gene TRBV30; D gene unclear. The CDR3 contains 12 residues. Germline V gene lookup returns CDR1 GTSNPN and CDR2 SVGIG (reference sequence). Trimming removed 8 bases from V and 1 base from J, with 11 bases in between. The CDR3 region is CANALFNYGYTF. DNA of the CDR3: TGTGCCAACGCCCTATTTAACTATGGCTACACCTTC. Full variable domain (missing parts from reference TRBV30 and TRBJ1-2): SQTIHQWPATLVQPVGSPLSLECTVEGTSNPNLYWYRQAAGRGLQLLFYSVGIGQISSEVPQNLSASRPQDRQFILSSKKLLLSDSGFYLCANALFNYGYTFGSGTRLTVV.

The chain joins TRBV7-9 to TRBJ1-5; the match to TRBD1 covers 7 bases. This CDR3 is 17 amino acids long. The germline gives CDR1 SEHNR, CDR2 FQNEAQ (reference sequence). V shed 1 base and J 3 bases; nucleotides not matched to a gene: 9. CDR3 nucleotide sequence: TGTGCCAGCAGCTTAGGACAGGGCGACAGACTCAATCAGCCCCAGCATTTT. Amino acid sequence: CASSLGQGDRLNQPQHF.

The sample holds a few counts of this clone. The chain uses TRBV6-6 and TRBJ1-1; D might be TRBD1 (6 bases). This CDR3 spans 14 amino acids. Germline assignment: CDR1 MNHNY and CDR2 SVGAGI (reference sequence). Between the trimmed V and J ends, which lost 5 bases and 0 bases, there was a span of 10 bases. CDR3 DNA sequence: TGTGCCAGCAGTCTACCAGGGGTGAACACTGAAGCTTTCTTT. Protein sequence: CASSLPGVNTEAFF.

Worth noting for this clone: Other DNA sequences in this specimen translate into the identical CDR3. The chain links TRBV18 to TRBJ1-5; 7 nucleotides agree with TRBD1. CDR3 length: 13 residues. Germline V gene sequence: CDR1 KGHSH, CDR2 LQKENI. With 3 bases clipped from V and 5 bases from J, the junction kept 1 base outside the gene matches. The CDR3 is CASSPTGDQPQHF. CDR3 DNA: TGTGCCAGCTCACCCACAGGGGATCAGCCCCAGCATTTT.

This chain links TRBV19 with TRBJ1-5; D is uncertain. The CDR3 extends over 14 amino acids. Germline V gene data show CDR1 as LNHDA and CDR2 as SQIVND (reference sequence). V lost 7 bases and J 4 bases, leaving 14 bases between the germline ends. CDR3 sequence: CASTGGMRNQPQHF. CDR3 coding DNA: TGTGCCAGTACGGGAGGGATGAGGAATCAGCCCCAGCATTTT.

The genes are TRBV4-2 and TRBJ1-5, with D perhaps TRBD1 (5 bases). The germline gives CDR1 LGHNA, CDR2 YNFKEQ. V was pared by 0 bases and J by 0 bases, with 15 bases between. This CDR3 contains 18 residues. CDR3 region: CASSQDAQDKYSNQPQHF. CDR3 DNA sequence: TGTGCCAGCAGCCAAGATGCGCAGGACAAATATAGCAATCAGCCCCAGCATTTT.

The gene calls are TRBV28 and TRBJ1-1; 8 positions agree with TRBD1. This CDR3 spans 14 amino acids. CDR1 is MDHEN and CDR2 is SYDVKM in the germline V gene. V gave up 2 bases and J gave up 5 bases; unmatched junction bases: 4. The CDR3 protein is CASSLDQGATEAFF. Here the CDR3 DNA reads TGTGCCAGCAGTTTAGATCAGGGGGCGACTGAAGCTTTCTTT.

This clone has just one count. This sequence joins TRBV5-1 and TRBJ1-4, with D possibly being TRBD1 (6 bases). V shed 0 bases and J shed 0 bases, with 9 bases lying between them. The CDR3 runs to 16 residues. The germline V gene encodes CDR1 SGHRS and CDR2 YFSETQ. This chain's CDR3 is CASSLGQVATNEKLFF. The CDR3 DNA sequence: TGCGCCAGCAGCTTGGGACAGGTTGCAACTAATGAAAAACTGTTTTTT. The full variable domain, completed using reference TRBV5-1 and TRBJ1-4, is KAGVTQTPRYLIKTRGQQVTLSCSPISGHRSVSWYQQTPGQGLQFLFEYFSETQRNKGNFPGRFSGRQFSNSRSEMNVSTLELGDSALYLCASSLGQVATNEKLFFGSGTQLSVL.

In DNA, the CDR3 is TGTGCCAGCAGCTTAGATCAGACAGAAAATCAGCCCCAGCATTTT. Protein: CASSLDQTENQPQHF. V usage is TRBV11-1 and J usage is TRBJ1-5; D possibly corresponds to TRBD1 (5 bases). The CDR3 contains 15 residues. V gave up 1 base and J gave up 4 bases, with 11 bases separating them. CDR1 SGHAT and CDR2 FQDESV come from the germline V gene (reference sequence). Full variable domain (outside the CDR3, taken from reference TRBV11-1 and TRBJ1-5): EAEVAQSPRYKITEKSQAVAFWCDPISGHATLYWYRQILGQGPELLVQFQDESVVDDSQLPKDRFSAERLKGVDSTLKIQPAELGDSAMYLCASSLDQTENQPQHFGDGTRLSIL.